What follows are 25 T cell receptor beta chains derived from one specimen sequenced in a study of T cells in narcolepsy (dated by TCRdb to 2016 to 2019). Library preparation used the immunoSEQ multiplex PCR assay. TCRdb took this table from immuneACCESS and kept in-frame rearrangements with V and J called. Such tables lack part of the clones; where checked against another copy, unresolved V genes explain under half of the gap, and the rest is unexplained. This sample is represented by about 30,000 clones; roughly four fifths of them were singletons. Roughly 0.69% of the sample rests with the top ten. Sequenced material: memory (CD45RA-) CD4+ T cells from blood. Explained via the paper, the cell subset or site label denotes: memory T cells sorted ex vivo from peripheral blood. These receptors originate from a human donor in good health.

V is TRBV5-5 and J is TRBJ1-6; 7 positions agree with TRBD1. The V segment lost 2 bases and the J segment 10 bases; nucleotides outside the gene matches: 3. Germline V lookup: CDR1 SGHKS, CDR2 YYEKEE (reference sequence). The CDR3 extends over 13 amino acids. The CDR3 DNA follows: TGTGCCAGCAGCTTTACAGGGGAGTCACCCCTCCACTTT. Translation gives CASSFTGESPLHF.

This rearrangement joins TRBV9 to TRBJ2-3; 8 bases fit TRBD2. Germline assignment: CDR1 SGDLS and CDR2 YYNGEE. The CDR3 has 17 amino acids. With V trimmed by 0 bases and J by 1 base, 7 bases remained unmatched. CDR3 sequence (DNA): TGTGCCAGCAGCGTAGGGCCCACTAGCGGTGGCACAGATACGCAGTATTTT. It codes for CASSVGPTSGGTDTQYF.

V usage is TRBV28 and J usage is TRBJ1-6; D perhaps matches TRBD1 (5 bases). In germline, CDR1 is MDHEN, CDR2 SYDVKM. The CDR3 covers 15 residues. V lost 2 bases, J lost 5 bases, and 10 bases lay in between. This CDR3 is CASSLLQGDNSPLHF. The CDR3 DNA reads as TGTGCCAGCAGTTTACTCCAGGGCGATAATTCACCCCTCCACTTT.

The chain is built from TRBV28 and TRBJ1-1; TRBD1 is a possible D gene (6 bases). CDR1 is MDHEN, CDR2 SYDVKM, per germline. The length of the CDR3 is 14 residues. Trimming removed 6 bases at V and 2 bases at J, with 13 bases between. The CDR3 DNA follows: TGTGCCAGCAGAGGGGCGACAGGAAACACTGAAGCTTTCTTT. Protein: CASRGATGNTEAFF.

The genes are TRBV23-1 and TRBJ1-4; a possible D gene is TRBD1 (6 bases). TRBV23-1 is annotated as an ORF whose role is uncertain. The CDR3 consists of 18 residues. Trimming shortened V by 1 base and J by 8 bases, and 23 bases separated the two germline ends. The CDR3 region has the DNA TGCGCCAGCAGTCAATTGCTCAGGGCCCCGGCAGGGGACGAAAAACTGTTTTTT. It codes for CASSQLLRAPAGDEKLFF.

The rearrangement uses TRBV19 and TRBJ1-3; 8 bases are a match to TRBD1. The germline CDR1 and CDR2 sequences are LNHDA and SQIVND (reference sequence). V was clipped by 1 base and J by 2 bases; unmatched bases: 1. The CDR3 loop spans 15 amino acids. In DNA, the CDR3 is TGTGCCAGTAGTATAGGGACAGGGCCTGGAAACACCATATATTTT. It is translated as CASSIGTGPGNTIYF. Full variable domain (outside the CDR3, taken from reference TRBV19 and TRBJ1-3): DGGITQSPKYLFRKEGQNVTLSCEQNLNHDAMYWYRQDPGQGLRLIYYSQIVNDFQKGDIAEGYSVSREKKESFPLTVTSAQKNPTAFYLCASSIGTGPGNTIYFGEGSWLTVV.

CDR3: CASSQDRSRSPLHF. The DNA for the CDR3 is TGTGCCAGCAGCCAGGACAGGTCCCGTTCACCCCTCCACTTT. The rearrangement uses TRBV7-2 and TRBJ1-6; TRBD1 agrees at 7 bases. CDR1 is SGHTA and CDR2 is FQGNSA in the germline V gene. V was clipped by 5 bases and J by 9 bases; unmatched bases: 7. CDR3 length: 14 amino acids.

V is TRBV18 and J is TRBJ1-1, with D hard to call. The CDR3 is 13 residues long. Between the trimmed V and J ends, which lost 2 bases and 5 bases, there was a span of 9 bases. Germline values: CDR1 KGHSH, CDR2 LQKENI. The CDR3 is CASSPVPRTEAFF. CDR3 bases: TGTGCCAGCTCACCAGTCCCAAGGACTGAAGCTTTCTTT.

This chain links TRBV30 with TRBJ1-3, with no clear D. The CDR3 contains 15 residues. V lost 2 bases and J lost 4, with 15 bases in between. Germline assignment: CDR1 GTSNPN and CDR2 SVGIG (reference sequence). CDR3 loop: CAWSPRLTGGNTIYF. In nucleotides, the CDR3 is TGTGCCTGGAGTCCAAGGCTGACGGGAGGAAACACCATATATTTT.

J is TRBJ1-1 and V is TRBV18; 9 nucleotides agree with TRBD1. After removal of 3 bases from V and 11 bases from J, the junction contained 7 bases not matched to a gene. The CDR3 extends over 13 amino acids. Looked up from germline, CDR1 is KGHSH and CDR2 is LQKENI. Here the CDR3 reads CASSPEDRGLAFF. CDR3 in DNA: TGTGCCAGCTCACCGGAGGACAGGGGTCTTGCTTTCTTT.

The chain employs TRBV6-6 and TRBJ2-7; D not certain. The CDR3 length is 11 residues. Per germline, CDR1 MNHNY and CDR2 SVGAGI (reference sequence). Trimming took 4 bases from V and 5 from J, leaving 6 bases between them. The CDR3 coding sequence is TGTGCCAGCAGTTTGCCCGACGAGCAGTACGTC. Translated, it gives CASSLPDEQYV.

The chain carries TRBV20-1 and TRBJ1-1; unclear D gene. There are 10 residues in the CDR3. Trimming took 5 bases from V and 1 from J, leaving 2 bases between them. Looked up from germline, CDR1 is DFQATT and CDR2 is SNEGSKA (reference sequence). CDR3 sequence reads: CSAQNTEAFF. Written as DNA, the CDR3 is TGCAGTGCTCAGAACACTGAAGCTTTCTTT.

The chain links TRBV15 to TRBJ2-3; no firm D call. This CDR3 spans 14 amino acids. Germline CDR1 is LNHNV and CDR2 is YYDKDF (reference sequence). Trimming shortened V by 7 bases and J by 4 bases, and 15 bases separated the two germline ends. CDR3 protein: CATMIYGSSDTQYF. DNA for the CDR3: TGTGCCACCATGATATACGGCAGTTCAGATACGCAGTATTTT.

V usage is TRBV29-1 and J usage is TRBJ1-1; 11 nucleotides line up with TRBD1. The CDR3 extends over 13 amino acids. The germline CDR1 and CDR2 sequences are SQVTM and ANQGSEA. J gave up 4 bases and V 5 bases, and 3 bases lay outside the gene matches. The CDR3 region is CSVRTGGITEAFF. CDR3 DNA: TGCAGCGTTAGGACAGGGGGCATCACTGAAGCTTTCTTT.

The V gene is TRBV5-6, the J gene TRBJ2-7; D might be TRBD2 (5 bases). CDR1 and CDR2 (germline): SGHDT, YYEEEE. With 0 bases removed from V and 0 bases from J, the gap between germline ends came to 10 bases. The CDR3 has 15 amino acids. CDR3 protein: CASSLDAGSSYEQYF. CDR3 coding DNA: TGTGCCAGCAGCTTGGATGCGGGCAGCTCCTACGAGCAGTACTTC.

The gene calls are TRBV6-5 and TRBJ2-5; 7 nucleotides line up with TRBD1. CDR1 and CDR2 from the germline V gene are MNHEY and SVGAGI. Losses at the gene ends were 0 bases for V and 4 bases for J; bases not matched to a gene: 5. The CDR3 spans 15 residues. The CDR3 coding sequence is TGTGCCAGCAGTTACTCCGGGGACAGACGAGAGACCCAGTACTTC. Protein product: CASSYSGDRRETQYF.

The chain links TRBV28 to TRBJ2-5; 16 bases match TRBD2. The CDR3 is 18 residues long. CDR1 is MDHEN, CDR2 SYDVKM, per germline. With 4 bases clipped from V and 4 bases from J, the junction kept 9 bases outside the gene matches. CDR3 residues: CASSSYGTSGGAGETQYF. The CDR3, as DNA: TGTGCCAGCAGTTCCTACGGGACTAGCGGGGGGGCCGGAGAGACCCAGTACTTC.

The chain carries TRBV7-8 and TRBJ2-3; possibly TRBD1 for D (7 bases). Trimming left V 4 bases short and J 4 bases short, with 15 bases between. The CDR3 runs to 15 residues. Looked up from germline, CDR1 is SGHVS and CDR2 is FQNEAQ. The CDR3 protein is CASSSNQGGPDTQYF. In nucleotides, the CDR3 is TGTGCCAGCAGCTCTAACCAGGGGGGCCCAGATACGCAGTATTTT.

The chain recombines TRBV7-2 with TRBJ1-3; no clear D gene. Trimming removed 1 base from V and 0 bases from J, with 7 bases in between. The germline V gene has CDR1 SGHTA and CDR2 FQGNSA. The CDR3 contains 15 residues. In DNA form, the CDR3 reads TGTGCCAGCAGCTTAGATACCCACTCTGGAAACACCATATATTTT. The encoded protein is CASSLDTHSGNTIYF.

V usage is TRBV19 and J usage is TRBJ1-6; D not certain. Trimming removed 4 bases from V and 9 bases from J, with 10 bases in between. The CDR3 extends over 13 amino acids. Germline values: CDR1 LNHDA, CDR2 SQIVND (reference sequence). The CDR3 spells CASSTTSGSPLHF. The CDR3 bases are TGTGCCAGTAGTACAACGTCTGGTTCACCCCTCCACTTT.

The chain carries TRBV7-2 and TRBJ2-5, with 14 bases aligning to TRBD2. Per germline, CDR1 SGHTA and CDR2 FQGNSA. This CDR3 spans 17 amino acids. Trimming at V came to 4 bases and at J to 5 bases, leaving 9 bases not matched to a gene. The CDR3 nucleotides read TGTGCCAGCAGCTCTACGACTAGCGGGGGGGCCCGGGAGACCCAGTACTTC. Translation: CASSSTTSGGARETQYF.

The chain couples TRBV15 to TRBJ1-3; 7 positions agree with TRBD1. Trimming at V came to 0 bases and at J to 3 bases, leaving 11 bases not matched to a gene. CDR3 length: 18 amino acids. Germline CDR1 LNHNV, CDR2 YYDKDF (reference sequence). CDR3 DNA: TGTGCCACCAGCAGAGATTTGTTGGAGGGGGCTGGTGGAAACACCATATATTTT. This sequence encodes CATSRDLLEGAGGNTIYF.

The J gene is TRBJ1-3, the V gene TRBV30; perhaps TRBD1 as D (5 bases). CDR3 length equals 15 residues. With 4 bases removed from V and 1 base from J, the gap between germline ends came to 14 bases. CDR1 is GTSNPN and CDR2 is SVGIG in the germline V gene (reference sequence). The CDR3 DNA follows: TGTGCCTGGACAGAAGGGACTCGATCTGGAAACACCATATATTTT. It codes for CAWTEGTRSGNTIYF. The full variable domain, rest sourced from reference TRBV30 and TRBJ1-3, is SQTIHQWPATLVQPVGSPLSLECTVEGTSNPNLYWYRQAAGRGLQLLFYSVGIGQISSEVPQNLSASRPQDRQFILSSKKLLLSDSGFYLCAWTEGTRSGNTIYFGEGSWLTVV.

The chain joins TRBV5-8 to TRBJ1-5; D unclear. The CDR3 is 17 amino acids. Trimming took off 0 bases at V and 1 base at J, with 14 bases between the two ends. Germline CDR1 reads SGHTS; CDR2 reads YDEGEE. This chain's CDR3 is CASSLARPGPSNQPQHF. CDR3 nucleotide sequence: TGTGCCAGCAGCTTGGCAAGGCCAGGACCCAGCAATCAGCCCCAGCATTTT.

The chain carries TRBV7-2 and TRBJ1-1; 8 nucleotides match TRBD1. The ends lost 5 bases at V and 6 bases at J; junction bases unmatched: 5. This CDR3 contains 13 residues. The germline CDR1 and CDR2 sequences are SGHTA and FQGNSA. The CDR3 reads CASSPLTGAEAFF. CDR3 in DNA: TGTGCCAGCAGCCCCCTGACAGGGGCTGAAGCTTTCTTT.